Presented here are 10 T cell receptor beta chains from one specimen sequenced in a study of OX40 agonist ivuxolimab in advanced cancers. Assay used: immunoSEQ multiplex PCR; TCRdb lists only in-frame clones, some missing. This sample has approximately 50,000 clones, with 70% to 90% found just once. Source: CD4+ or CD8+ T cells sorted from blood, taken in a trial of the OX40 agonist ivuxolimab. All receptors come from an adult with an advanced solid tumor such as melanoma, head and neck, liver or kidney cancer.

The CDR3 protein is CASSFRTAGNTEAFF. Here the CDR3 DNA reads TGTGCCAGCAGCTTTAGGACAGCTGGGAACACTGAAGCTTTCTTT. V usage is TRBV11-2 and J usage is TRBJ1-1, with D maybe TRBD1 (6 bases). This CDR3 is 15 amino acids long. V was clipped by 3 bases and J by 1 base, with 12 bases between them. Germline V lookup: CDR1 SGHAT, CDR2 FQNNGV.

CDR3 sequence: CAWSHRKLTDTQYF. For the CDR3, the DNA is TGTGCCTGGAGTCACAGGAAACTCACAGATACGCAGTATTTT. The V and J genes are TRBV30 and TRBJ2-3, with D possibly matching TRBD1 (5 bases). The CDR3 is 14 amino acids. Germline CDR1 reads GTSNPN; CDR2 reads SVGIG (reference sequence). The V end was cut by 2 bases, the J end by 2 bases, with 11 bases between.

This chain joins TRBV19 and TRBJ1-4, with 11 bases identical to TRBD1. CDR3 length: 15 amino acids. Trimming at V came to 5 bases and at J to 6 bases, leaving 5 bases not matched to a gene. Looked up from germline, CDR1 is LNHDA and CDR2 is SQIVND (reference sequence). The CDR3 coding sequence is TGTGCCAGTAGTTTCGGACAGGGGGCGTATGAAAAACTGTTTTTT. Amino acid sequence: CASSFGQGAYEKLFF.

The chain couples TRBV27 to TRBJ2-2; TRBD2 matches at 11 bases. This CDR3 has 15 amino acids. V was clipped by 6 bases and J by 7 bases; unmatched bases: 7. The germline gives CDR1 MNHEY, CDR2 SMNVEV (reference sequence). The CDR3 region is CASRTSGMMGGELFF. The DNA for the CDR3 is TGTGCCAGCAGGACTAGCGGGATGATGGGCGGGGAGCTGTTTTTT.

V usage is TRBV2 and J usage is TRBJ2-2, with D maybe TRBD2 (5 bases). The CDR3 is 12 amino acids. Germline V gives CDR1 SNHLY, CDR2 FYNNEI. V was pared by 4 bases and J by 8 bases, with 8 bases between. CDR3 nucleotides: TGTGCCAGCAGTGGGGGAGCTGGGGAGCTGTTTTTT. Amino acid sequence: CASSGGAGELFF.

The gene calls are TRBV19 and TRBJ2-4, with 10 bases identical to TRBD1. With V trimmed by 5 bases and J by 1 base, 8 bases remained unmatched. The CDR3 loop spans 17 amino acids. CDR1 LNHDA and CDR2 SQIVND come from the germline V gene (reference sequence). CDR3 region: CASSVLPGQGAKNIQYF. The CDR3 nucleotides are TGTGCCAGTAGTGTTCTCCCGGGACAGGGGGCCAAAAACATTCAGTACTTC.

The chain is built from TRBV6-1 and TRBJ2-5, with 10 bases identical to TRBD2. The J call may be in error: the DNA end matches TRBJ2-7 better. The CDR3 covers 14 residues. The germline V gene has CDR1 MNHNS and CDR2 SASEGT. The CDR3: CASSGLAGAYEQYF. The CDR3 region has the DNA TGTGCCAGCAGTGGGCTAGCGGGAGCCTACGAGCAGTACTTC.

The rearrangement links TRBV6-1 to TRBJ2-1; 9 bases line up with TRBD2. The germline V gene encodes CDR1 MNHNS and CDR2 SASEGT. V was pared by 6 bases and J by 3 bases, with 6 bases of the junction left unmatched. CDR3 length: 15 residues. CDR3 coding DNA: TGTGCCAGCAGGGGTAGCGGGAGTAACTACAATGAGCAGTTCTTC. It translates to CASRGSGSNYNEQFF.

V is TRBV28 and J is TRBJ1-2; the D gene is possibly TRBD1 (6 bases). The germline V and J ends were trimmed by 6 bases and 4 bases, with 12 bases remaining between them. Per the germline V gene, CDR1 is MDHEN and CDR2 is SYDVKM. The CDR3 extends over 13 amino acids. CDR3 sequence reads: CASSLQGPYGYTF. Here the CDR3 DNA reads TGTGCCAGCAGCCTCCAGGGGCCCTATGGCTACACCTTC.

CDR3 amino acids: CASSSPGTVNEQFF. The DNA of the CDR3 is TGTGCCAGCAGCTCTCCCGGGACAGTCAATGAGCAGTTCTTC. The chain combines TRBV5-8 with TRBJ2-1; TRBD1 matches at 7 bases. The CDR3 sequence is 14 residues long. Germline V gives CDR1 SGHTS, CDR2 YDEGEE. J was trimmed by 6 bases and V by 3 bases; bases with no gene match: 6.